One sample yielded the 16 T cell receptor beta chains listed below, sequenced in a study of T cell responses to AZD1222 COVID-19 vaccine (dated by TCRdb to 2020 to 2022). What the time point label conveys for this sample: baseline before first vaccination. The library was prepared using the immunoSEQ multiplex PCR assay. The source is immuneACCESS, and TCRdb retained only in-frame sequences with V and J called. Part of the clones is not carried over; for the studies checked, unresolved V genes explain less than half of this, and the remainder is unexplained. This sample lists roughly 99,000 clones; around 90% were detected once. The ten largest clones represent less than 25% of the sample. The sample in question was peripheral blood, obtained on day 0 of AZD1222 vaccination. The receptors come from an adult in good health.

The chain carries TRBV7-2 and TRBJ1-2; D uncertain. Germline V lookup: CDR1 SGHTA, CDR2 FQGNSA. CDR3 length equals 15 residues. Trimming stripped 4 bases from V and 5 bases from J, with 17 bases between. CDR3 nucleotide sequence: TGTGCCAGCAGCTACCTTTCGGCGGGTGAATATGGCTACACCTTC. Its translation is CASSYLSAGEYGYTF.

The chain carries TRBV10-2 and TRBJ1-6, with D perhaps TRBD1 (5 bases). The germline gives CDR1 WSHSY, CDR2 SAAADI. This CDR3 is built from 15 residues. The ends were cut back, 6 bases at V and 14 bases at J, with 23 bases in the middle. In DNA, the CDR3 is TGCGCCAGCAGCCCCCAGGGTACTGGGACCGGGACCCTCCACTTT. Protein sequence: CASSPQGTGTGTLHF.

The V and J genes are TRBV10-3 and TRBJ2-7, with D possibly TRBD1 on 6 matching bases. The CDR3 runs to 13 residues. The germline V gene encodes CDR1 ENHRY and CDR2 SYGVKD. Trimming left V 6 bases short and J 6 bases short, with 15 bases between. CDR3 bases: TGTGCCATCAGACAGGGATCTCCTGGCGAGCAGTACTTC. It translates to CAIRQGSPGEQYF.

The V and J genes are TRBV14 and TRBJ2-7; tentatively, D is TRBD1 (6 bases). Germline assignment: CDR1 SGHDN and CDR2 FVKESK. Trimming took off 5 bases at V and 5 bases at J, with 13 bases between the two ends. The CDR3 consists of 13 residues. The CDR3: CASSGIQGNEQYF. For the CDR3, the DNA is TGTGCCAGCAGCGGCATCCAGGGGAACGAGCAGTACTTC.

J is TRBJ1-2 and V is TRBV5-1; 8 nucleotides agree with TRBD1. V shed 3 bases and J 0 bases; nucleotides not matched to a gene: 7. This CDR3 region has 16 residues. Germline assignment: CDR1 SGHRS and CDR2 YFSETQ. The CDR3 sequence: CASSSRDRTPNYGYTF. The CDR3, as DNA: TGCGCCAGCAGCTCCAGGGACAGGACCCCTAACTATGGCTACACCTTC. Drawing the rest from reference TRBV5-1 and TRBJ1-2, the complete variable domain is KAGVTQTPRYLIKTRGQQVTLSCSPISGHRSVSWYQQTPGQGLQFLFEYFSETQRNKGNFPGRFSGRQFSNSRSEMNVSTLELGDSALYLCASSSRDRTPNYGYTFGSGTRLTVV.

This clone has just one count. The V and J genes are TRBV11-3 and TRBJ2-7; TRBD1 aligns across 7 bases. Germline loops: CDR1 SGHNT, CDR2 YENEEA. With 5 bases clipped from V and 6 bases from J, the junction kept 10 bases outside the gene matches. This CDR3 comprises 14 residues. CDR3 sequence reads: CASSRGPSLGEQYF. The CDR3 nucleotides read TGTGCCAGCAGCAGGGGGCCCTCACTGGGCGAGCAGTACTTC.

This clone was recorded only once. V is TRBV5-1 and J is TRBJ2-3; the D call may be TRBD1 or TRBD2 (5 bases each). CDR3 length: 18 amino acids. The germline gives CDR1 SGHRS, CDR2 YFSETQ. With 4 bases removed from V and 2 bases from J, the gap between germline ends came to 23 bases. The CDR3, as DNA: TGCGCCAGCAGCCTCCGGGACCCTTTTTTCCCCGACACAGATACGCAGTATTTT. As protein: CASSLRDPFFPDTDTQYF.

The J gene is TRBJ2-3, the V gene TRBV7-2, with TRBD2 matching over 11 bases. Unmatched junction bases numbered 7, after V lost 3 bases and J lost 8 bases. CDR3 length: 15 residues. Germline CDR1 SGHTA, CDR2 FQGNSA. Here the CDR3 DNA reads TGTGCCAGCAGCTTGGGTTTAGCGGGGGGGGGTACGCAGTATTTT. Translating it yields CASSLGLAGGGTQYF.

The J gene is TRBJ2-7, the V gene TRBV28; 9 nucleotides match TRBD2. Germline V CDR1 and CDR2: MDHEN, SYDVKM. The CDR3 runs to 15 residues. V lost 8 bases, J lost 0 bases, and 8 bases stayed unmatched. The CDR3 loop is CASYSGGRYSYEQYF. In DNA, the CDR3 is TGTGCCAGCTATAGCGGGGGCCGATACTCCTACGAGCAGTACTTC.

This CDR3 reads CSARQGMDTEAFF. The CDR3 DNA reads as TGCAGCGCCCGACAGGGGATGGACACTGAAGCTTTCTTT. The chain combines TRBV29-1 with TRBJ1-1; the match to TRBD1 covers 8 bases. From germline, CDR1 is SQVTM and CDR2 ANQGSEA. V lost 7 bases and J lost 3; bases outside the gene matches: 7. The CDR3 runs to 13 residues.

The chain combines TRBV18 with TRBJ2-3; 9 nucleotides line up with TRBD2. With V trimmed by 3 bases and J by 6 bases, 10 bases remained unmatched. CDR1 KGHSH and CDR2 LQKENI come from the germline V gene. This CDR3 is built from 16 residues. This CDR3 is CASSPLPGLAFDTQYF. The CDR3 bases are TGTGCCAGCTCACCGCTTCCGGGACTAGCATTCGATACGCAGTATTTT.

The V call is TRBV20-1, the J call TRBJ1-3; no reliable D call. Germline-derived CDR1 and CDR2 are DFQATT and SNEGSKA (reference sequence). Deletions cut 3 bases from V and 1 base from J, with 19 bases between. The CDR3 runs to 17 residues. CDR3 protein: CSASVLLGSASGNTIYF. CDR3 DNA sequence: TGCAGTGCTAGTGTTCTCCTCGGTTCGGCGTCTGGAAACACCATATATTTT.

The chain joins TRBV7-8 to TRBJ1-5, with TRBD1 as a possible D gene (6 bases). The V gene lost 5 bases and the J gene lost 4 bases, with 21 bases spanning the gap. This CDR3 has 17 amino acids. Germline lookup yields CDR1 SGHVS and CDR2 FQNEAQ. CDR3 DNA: TGTGCCAGCAGCGGTACTGCGGGGGGCTGGGGAAATCAGCCCCAGCATTTT. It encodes CASSGTAGGWGNQPQHF.

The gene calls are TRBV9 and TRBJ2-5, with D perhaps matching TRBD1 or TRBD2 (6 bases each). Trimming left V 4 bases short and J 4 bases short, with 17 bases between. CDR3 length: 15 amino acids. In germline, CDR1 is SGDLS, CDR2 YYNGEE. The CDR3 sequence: CASSPMKGGRETQYF. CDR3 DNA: TGTGCCAGCAGCCCCATGAAGGGGGGCAGAGAGACCCAGTACTTC.

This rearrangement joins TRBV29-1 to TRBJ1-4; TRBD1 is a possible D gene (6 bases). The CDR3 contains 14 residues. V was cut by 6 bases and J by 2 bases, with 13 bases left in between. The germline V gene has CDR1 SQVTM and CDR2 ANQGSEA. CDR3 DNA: TGCAGCGTAACCACGGGGGCCACTAATGAAAAACTGTTTTTT. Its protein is CSVTTGATNEKLFF.

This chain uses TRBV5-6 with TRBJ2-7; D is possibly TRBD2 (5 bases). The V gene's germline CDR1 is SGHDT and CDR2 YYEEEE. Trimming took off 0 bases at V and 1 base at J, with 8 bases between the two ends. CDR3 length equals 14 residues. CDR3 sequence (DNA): TGTGCCAGCAGCTTGGGGACTGCTTCCTACGAGCAGTACTTC. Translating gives CASSLGTASYEQYF.